This T cell receptor beta chain was documented in a study of T cell responses to AZD1222 COVID-19 vaccine. Study findings and constraints: Distributed over spike, vaccine-associated CD4 TCRs predominated at 160-218 and 743-854.

Germline V gives CDR1 LGHNA, CDR2 YSLEER. V was clipped by 0 bases and J by 2 bases, with 7 bases between them. The CDR3 is 15 amino acids. On this clone itself: Antigen: not known.

The protocol was immunoSEQ multiplex PCR, while the TCRdb copy is restricted to in-frame clones and leaves out a portion. Here the sample spans under 150,000 clones, 85% to 95% being singletons. Sequencing was performed on peripheral blood, taken on day 0 of AZD1222 vaccination. The source of this sequence is an adult in good health. J is TRBJ2-2 and V is TRBV4-3, with D hard to call. CDR3 DNA sequence: TGCGCCAGCAGCCAAGATCGGCACAACACCGGGGAGCTGTTTTTT. Amino acids: CASSQDRHNTGELFF.